This is a list of T cell receptor beta chains from one sample in a study of chemoradiotherapy in HPV16-positive cancers. TCRdb keeps only in-frame clones here, not all; method: immunoSEQ multiplex PCR. The sample comprises several thousand clones, over 65% of which are singletons, and 16% rests with the top ten. Sample: tumor tissue, taken from a patient who underwent chemoradiotherapy. Every receptor here comes from a human donor with HPV-associated anogenital cancer. The CDR3 runs from the conserved cysteine through the conserved F or W.

v_call: TRBV2
cdr3_aa: CASSQNNSPLHF

v_call: TRBV11-2
cdr3_aa: CASSLADRELFF

v_call: TRBV19
cdr3_aa: CASTPGAGGRTGELFF

v_call: TRBV27
cdr3_aa: CASSVGGSLNTEAFF

v_call: TRBV4-1
cdr3_aa: CASSQERNTDTQYF

v_call: TRBV19
cdr3_aa: CASSTDRESEAFF

v_call: TRBV5-6
cdr3_aa: CASSLAQGVVGYTF

v_call: TRBV11-2
cdr3_aa: CASSLDARGSLYEQYF

v_call: TRBV5-4
cdr3_aa: CASSDSSSSYNEQFF

v_call: TRBV28
cdr3_aa: CASSLAGEGNSPLHF

v_call: TRBV28
cdr3_aa: CASSPPDRTPGEQYF

v_call: TRBV6-6
cdr3_aa: CASNGVFEAFF

v_call: TRBV7-2
cdr3_aa: CASSLETGNEKLFF

v_call: TRBV5-1
cdr3_aa: CASSLDLGEKNYGYTF

v_call: TRBV5-1
cdr3_aa: CASSLGALLNEKLFF

v_call: TRBV4-1
cdr3_aa: CASSQDQTTGPAGANVLTF

v_call: TRBV7-3
cdr3_aa: CASSPSSMGAGELFF

v_call: TRBV5-6
cdr3_aa: CASSLGSNQPQHF

v_call: TRBV29-1
cdr3_aa: CSVGQGTTDTQYF

v_call: TRBV5-5
cdr3_aa: CASSRGPTREETQYF

v_call: TRBV5-3
cdr3_aa: CARSLGGWGNQPQHF

v_call: TRBV5-1
cdr3_aa: CASSVPVGGANVLTF

v_call: TRBV12-5
cdr3_aa: CASGTYPSETQYF

v_call: TRBV5-1
cdr3_aa: CASSYTTGAAYNSPLHF

v_call: TRBV9
cdr3_aa: CASSAPRDRVYTDTQYF

v_call: TRBV6-5
cdr3_aa: CASSYSMVGDTIYF

v_call: TRBV18
cdr3_aa: CASSQYGLALNIQYF

v_call: TRBV5-1
cdr3_aa: CASSLLASSYNEQFF

v_call: TRBV7-9
cdr3_aa: CASSLHGREGVIAKNIQYF

v_call: TRBV7-3
cdr3_aa: CASSLRRDTEQFF

v_call: TRBV6-1
cdr3_aa: CASSESGDLWTEAFF